This T cell receptor (beta chain) derives from a study of Graves' ophthalmopathy and Graves' hyperthyroidism. Findings and caveats of the study: Most thyroid clonotypes with frequency above 0.001 were detected in blood too.

On this clonotype itself: Antigen unknown. Germline and junction disagree at one end, which may indicate a read error.

Amplification of the TCR beta CDR3 regions used RNA transcripts (as template). Second-round multiplex PCR came after a first-round RT-PCR that employed HTBI primers. TCRdb re-called the multiplex PCR reads with MiXCR, one entry per CDR3 protein. This table holds around 600,000 distinct CDR3 sequences, roughly 41% found once. Moderate-to-severe activity, CAS ≥3, NOSPECS ≥4 and duration under 3 months were recorded for donors with ophthalmopathy. Diagnosis relied on clinical symptoms, serum thyroxine, TRAb, thyroid ultrasound and orbital computed tomography. A roughly 9.1 ml volume of fresh peripheral blood provided the PBMCs. Germline V gene lookup returns CDR1 SGHTA and CDR2 FQGNSA. The CDR3 length is 12 residues.

The chain recombines TRBV7-2 with TRBJ1-1; D might be TRBD1 (6 bases). Sequences were obtained from peripheral blood. This receptor was identified in an adult man with Graves' ophthalmopathy. CDR3 DNA sequence: TGTGCCGCCAATCCGGGGGACACTGGAGCTTTCTTT. As protein: CAANPGDTGAFF.